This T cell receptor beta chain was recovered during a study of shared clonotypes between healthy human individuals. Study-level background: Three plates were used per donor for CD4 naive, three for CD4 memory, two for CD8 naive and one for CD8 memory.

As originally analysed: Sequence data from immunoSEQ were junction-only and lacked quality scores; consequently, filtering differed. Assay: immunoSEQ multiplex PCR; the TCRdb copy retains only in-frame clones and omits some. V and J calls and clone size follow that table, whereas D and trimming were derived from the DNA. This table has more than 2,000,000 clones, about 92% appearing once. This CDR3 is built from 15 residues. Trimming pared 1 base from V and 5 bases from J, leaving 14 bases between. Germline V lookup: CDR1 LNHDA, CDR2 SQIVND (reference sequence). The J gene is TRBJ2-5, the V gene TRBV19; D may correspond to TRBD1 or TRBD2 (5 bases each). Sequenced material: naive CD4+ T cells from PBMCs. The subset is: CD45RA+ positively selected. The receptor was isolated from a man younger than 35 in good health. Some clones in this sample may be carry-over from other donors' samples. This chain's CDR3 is CASSIAGRDRETQYF. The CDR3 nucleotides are TGTGCCAGTAGTATAGCGGGCAGGGACCGGGAGACCCAGTACTTC.